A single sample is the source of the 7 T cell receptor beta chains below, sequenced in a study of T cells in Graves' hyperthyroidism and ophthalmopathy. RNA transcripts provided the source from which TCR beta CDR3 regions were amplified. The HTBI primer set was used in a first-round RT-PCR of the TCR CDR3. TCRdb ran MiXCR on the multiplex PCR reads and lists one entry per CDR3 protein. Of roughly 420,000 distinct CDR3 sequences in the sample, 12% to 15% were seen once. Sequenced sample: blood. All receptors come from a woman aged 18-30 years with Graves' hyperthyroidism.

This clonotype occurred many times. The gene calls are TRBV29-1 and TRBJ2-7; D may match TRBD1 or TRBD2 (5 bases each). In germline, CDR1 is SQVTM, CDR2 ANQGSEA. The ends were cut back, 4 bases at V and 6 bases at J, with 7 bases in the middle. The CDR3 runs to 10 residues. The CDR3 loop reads CSVGDAEQYF. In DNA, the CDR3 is TGCAGCGTTGGGGACGCCGAGCAGTACTTC.

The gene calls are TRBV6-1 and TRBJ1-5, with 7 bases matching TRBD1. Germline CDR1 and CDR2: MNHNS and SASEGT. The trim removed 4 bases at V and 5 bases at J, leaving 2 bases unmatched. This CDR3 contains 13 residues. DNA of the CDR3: TGTGCCAGCAGTGTTACAGGGGATCAGCCCCAGCATTTT. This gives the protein CASSVTGDQPQHF.

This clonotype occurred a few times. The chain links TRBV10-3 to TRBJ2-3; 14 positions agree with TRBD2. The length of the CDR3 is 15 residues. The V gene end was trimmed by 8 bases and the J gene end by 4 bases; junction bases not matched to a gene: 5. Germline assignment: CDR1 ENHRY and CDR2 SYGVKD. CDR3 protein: CAIGGLAGVADTQYF. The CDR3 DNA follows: TGTGCCATCGGGGGACTAGCGGGAGTGGCAGATACGCAGTATTTT.

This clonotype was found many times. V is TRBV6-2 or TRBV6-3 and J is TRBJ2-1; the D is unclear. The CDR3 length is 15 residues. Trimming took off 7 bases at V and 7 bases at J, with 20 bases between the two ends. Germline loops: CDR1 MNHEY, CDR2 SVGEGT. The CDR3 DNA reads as TGTGCCAGCATCCGCCCCGGGCCCCGGAGTAATGAGCAGTTCTTC. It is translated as CASIRPGPRSNEQFF.

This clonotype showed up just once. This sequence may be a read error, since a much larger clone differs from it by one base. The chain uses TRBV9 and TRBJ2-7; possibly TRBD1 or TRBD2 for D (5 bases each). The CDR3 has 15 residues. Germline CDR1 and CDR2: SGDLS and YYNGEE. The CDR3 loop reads CASRVGRDGSYEQYF. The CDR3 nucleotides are TGTGCCAGCAGGGTAGGCCGGGACGGCTCCTACGAGCAGTACTTC.

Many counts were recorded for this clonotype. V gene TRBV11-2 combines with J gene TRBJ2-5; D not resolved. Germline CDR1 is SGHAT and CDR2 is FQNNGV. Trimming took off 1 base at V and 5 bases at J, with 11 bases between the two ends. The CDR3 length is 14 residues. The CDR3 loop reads CASSLVSGWETQYF. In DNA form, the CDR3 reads TGTGCCAGCAGCTTAGTTTCCGGGTGGGAGACCCAGTACTTC.

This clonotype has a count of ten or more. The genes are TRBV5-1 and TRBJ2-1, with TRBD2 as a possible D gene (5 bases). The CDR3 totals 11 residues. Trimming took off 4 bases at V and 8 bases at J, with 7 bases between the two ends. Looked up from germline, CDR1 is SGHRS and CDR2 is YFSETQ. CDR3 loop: CASSEGYEQFF. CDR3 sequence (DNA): TGCGCCAGCAGCGAGGGTTATGAGCAGTTCTTC.